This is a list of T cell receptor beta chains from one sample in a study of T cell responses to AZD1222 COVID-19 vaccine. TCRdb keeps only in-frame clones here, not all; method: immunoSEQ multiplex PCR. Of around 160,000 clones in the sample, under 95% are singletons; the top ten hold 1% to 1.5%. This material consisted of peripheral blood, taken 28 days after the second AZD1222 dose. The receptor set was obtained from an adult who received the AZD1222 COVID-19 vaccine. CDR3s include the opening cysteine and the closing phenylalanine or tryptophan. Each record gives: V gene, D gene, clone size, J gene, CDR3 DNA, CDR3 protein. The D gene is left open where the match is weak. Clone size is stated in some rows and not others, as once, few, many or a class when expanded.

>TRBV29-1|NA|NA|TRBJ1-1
TGCAGCGTTGCGGGTGCCACTGAAGCTTTCTTT
CSVAGATEAFF
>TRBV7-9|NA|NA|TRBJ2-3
TGTGCCAGCAGCTTATCCACGGCCCCAAGCACAGATACGCAGTATTTT
CASSLSTAPSTDTQYF
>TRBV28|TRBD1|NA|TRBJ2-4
TGTGCCAGCAGTGGACAGGGAAATAGGGCCAAAAACATTCAGTACTTC
CASSGQGNRAKNIQYF
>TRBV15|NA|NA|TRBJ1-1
TGTGCCACCAGCAGACCTCTCTTGGGGGGGCTAGAAGCTTTCTTT
CATSRPLLGGLEAFF
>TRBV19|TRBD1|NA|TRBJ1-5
TGTGCCAGCGACAGGGGGCCCTTAGGCAATCAGCCCCAGCATTTT
CASDRGPLGNQPQHF
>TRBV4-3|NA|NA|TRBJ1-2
TGCGCCAGCAGCCAAGATCTTTTACGGCCGATAACCTTC
CASSQDLLRPITF
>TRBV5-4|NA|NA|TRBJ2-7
TGTGCCAGCAGCTCGGGCCTCGACCCCTCCTACGAGCAGTACTTC
CASSSGLDPSYEQYF
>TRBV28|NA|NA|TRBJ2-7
TGTGCCAGCAGGGAAACAGGGAGGTCCTACGAGCAGTACTTC
CASRETGRSYEQYF
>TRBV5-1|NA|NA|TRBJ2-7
TGCGCCAGCAGCTTGGGGAGGGAAGCCTACGAGCAGTACTTC
CASSLGREAYEQYF
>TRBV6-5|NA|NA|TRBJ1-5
TGTGCCAGCAGTTACTCCTTTACCTGGCCCCAGCATTTT
CASSYSFTWPQHF
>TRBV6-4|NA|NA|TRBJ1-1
TGTGCCAGCAGTGAGGAGGGGCACACTGAAGCTTTCTTT
CASSEEGHTEAFF
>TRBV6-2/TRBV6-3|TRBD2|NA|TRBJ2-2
TGTGCCAGCAGCCGGACTAGCAGGGTCACCGGGGAGCTGTTTTTT
CASSRTSRVTGELFF
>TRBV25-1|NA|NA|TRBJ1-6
TGTGCCAGCAGTCAGGACAGCAACTGGGGGTCACCCCTCCACTTT
CASSQDSNWGSPLHF
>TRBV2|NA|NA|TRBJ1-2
TGTGCCAGCAGTGAATCGCGGTCAGGGAATGGCTACACCTTC
CASSESRSGNGYTF
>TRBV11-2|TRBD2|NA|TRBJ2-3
TGTGCCAGCAGCTTAGAGGGGGGGACTCTGCAGTATTTT
CASSLEGGTLQYF
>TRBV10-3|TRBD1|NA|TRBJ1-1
TGTGCCATCAGCCCGGACAGGCGGGAAGCTTTCTTT
CAISPDRREAFF
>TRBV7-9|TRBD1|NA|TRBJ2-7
TGTGCCAGCAGCTATCAGGGGGCATGGGGCTACGAGCAGTACTTC
CASSYQGAWGYEQYF
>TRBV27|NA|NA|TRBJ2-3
TGTGCCAGCAGTTTGAGGGCCCCCTGGCTAACAGATACGCAGTATTTT
CASSLRAPWLTDTQYF
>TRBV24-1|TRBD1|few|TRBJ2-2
TGTGCCACCAGTGACCTGACAGGGGGCGAGAGAGGGGAGCTGTTTTTT
CATSDLTGGERGELFF
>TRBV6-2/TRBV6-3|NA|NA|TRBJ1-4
TGTGCCAGCAGTTACTCCTCAGGGAATGAAAAACTGTTTTTT
CASSYSSGNEKLFF
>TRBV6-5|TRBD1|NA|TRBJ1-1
TGTGCCAGCAGCCTTAAAACACAGGGGGACACTGAAGCTTTCTTT
CASSLKTQGDTEAFF
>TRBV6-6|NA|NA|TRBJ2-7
TGTGCCAGCAGTTACTCTTCAGGGGAGTCCTACGAGCAGTACTTC
CASSYSSGESYEQYF
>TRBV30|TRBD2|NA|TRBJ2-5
TGTGCCTGGAGCCGGGGGGGAAGGACCCAAGAGACCCAGTACTTC
CAWSRGGRTQETQYF
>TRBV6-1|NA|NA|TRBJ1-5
TGTGCCAGCAGTGAAGGTAGGGGGCAGCCCCAGCATTTT
CASSEGRGQPQHF
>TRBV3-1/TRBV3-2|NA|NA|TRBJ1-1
TGTGCCAGCAGCCAAGCCCGGGGGCAGGGAGCTTTCTTT
CASSQARGQGAFF
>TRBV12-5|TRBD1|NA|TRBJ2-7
TGTGCTAGTGGTTTGGTACTGGACAGGGAAGCCTACGAGCAGTACTTC
CASGLVLDREAYEQYF
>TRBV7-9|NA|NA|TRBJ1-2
TGTGCCAGCAGCTTAGCGGTAGTTCCCTATGGCTACACCTTC
CASSLAVVPYGYTF
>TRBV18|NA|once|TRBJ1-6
TGTGCCAGCTCTCCACCTAATAGGGCTCCAAATTCACCCCTCCACTTT
CASSPPNRAPNSPLHF
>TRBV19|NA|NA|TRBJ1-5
TGTGCCAGTAGTATAGATAGCAGAACCCCCTGGGGCAATCAGCCCCAGCATTTT
CASSIDSRTPWGNQPQHF
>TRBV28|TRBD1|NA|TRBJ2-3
TGTGCCAGCAGTCCCGCTCATACAGGGGGGCTGCATACGCAGTATTTT
CASSPAHTGGLHTQYF
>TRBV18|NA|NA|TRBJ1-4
TGTGCCAGCTCACCACGGGTCCCACAGGTTGCAACTAATGAAAAACTGTTTTTT
CASSPRVPQVATNEKLFF
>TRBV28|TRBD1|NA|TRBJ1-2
TGTGCCAGCATTCATCCCCGACAGGGGGCTGGCTACACCTTC
CASIHPRQGAGYTF
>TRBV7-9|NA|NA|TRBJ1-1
TGTGCCAGCAGCCTTACCTACCCGCTCGCCAGGAACACTGAAGCTTTCTTT
CASSLTYPLARNTEAFF